The following is a T cell receptor (beta chain) sequence with its context. Its antigen is unidentified. TCRdb keeps only in-frame clones here, not all; method: immunoSEQ multiplex PCR. The data hold about 150,000 clones, with 92% observed a single time. The data derive from a study of T cell responses to AZD1222 COVID-19 vaccine. Regarding the study as a whole: Regions 160-218 and 743-854 held dominance among vaccine-associated CD4 TCRs, which spanned spike. Mostly white British, mostly female donors; authors suggested clonal diversity may be underestimated. Within unmutated variant regions lay the reported targets of nearly half of spike-specific TCRs. The breadth and depth of Spike-specific TCRs increased once two AZD1222 doses had been given.

The source of this sequence is an adult in good health. The source material was peripheral blood, sampled on day 0 of AZD1222 vaccination.

In nucleotides, the CDR3 is TGTGCCAGCAGCTTTTCCCCGACAGGGGTGAGTGGGGCCAACGTCCTGACTTTC. Protein sequence: CASSFSPTGVSGANVLTF. The V and J genes are TRBV5-6 and TRBJ2-6; 8 bases match TRBD1. There are 18 residues in the CDR3. With 2 bases clipped from V and 3 bases from J, the junction kept 10 bases outside the gene matches. CDR1 SGHDT and CDR2 YYEEEE come from the germline V gene.